This is a list of T cell receptor beta chains from one sample in a study of T-cell reconstitution after alpha-beta-depleted transplantation in children. TCRdb reprocessed the PCR reads via MiXCR and lists one record per CDR3 protein. Of about 610,000 distinct CDR3 sequences listed, over 20% are singletons. Here the sequenced sample was PBMCs, taken before TCRalphabeta/CD19-depleted stem cell transplant. The receptor set was obtained from a boy younger than two with Wiskott-Aldrich syndrome, due to receive a stem cell transplant. Each CDR3 is given with its conserved first and last residue. Each record gives: CDR3 protein, CDR3 DNA, clone size, CDR3 length, V gene, J gene, D gene. A D gene is named only where the DNA matches it firmly. A row's size may be missing; if present it is once, few, many or a size class.

CDR3aa: CASSPVGTGNTGELFF; CDR3nt: TGCGCCAGCAGCCCCGTAGGGACAGGGAACACCGGGGAGCTGTTTTTT; abundance: -; len: 16; v_gene: TRBV5-1; j_gene: TRBJ2-2; d_gene: TRBD1
CDR3aa: CASSFTVASGANVLTF; CDR3nt: TGTGCCAGCAGCTTTACGGTTGCCTCTGGGGCCAACGTCCTGACTTTC; abundance: -; len: 16; v_gene: TRBV5-6; j_gene: TRBJ2-6; d_gene: -
CDR3aa: CATGASRYGYTF; CDR3nt: TGTGCCACCGGGGCATCCCGATATGGCTACACCTTC; abundance: -; len: 12; v_gene: TRBV10-3; j_gene: TRBJ1-2; d_gene: -
CDR3aa: CASSPPTGGVGKTQYF; CDR3nt: TGTGCCAGCTCACCACCGACAGGGGGCGTTGGGAAGACCCAGTACTTC; abundance: -; len: 16; v_gene: TRBV18; j_gene: TRBJ2-5; d_gene: TRBD1
CDR3aa: CAISERTSTDTQYF; CDR3nt: TGTGCCATCAGTGAGCGGACTAGCACAGATACGCAGTATTTT; abundance: -; len: 14; v_gene: TRBV10-3; j_gene: TRBJ2-3; d_gene: -
CDR3aa: CSARDATDTQYF; CDR3nt: TGCAGTGCTAGGGACGCCACAGATACGCAGTATTTT; abundance: few; len: 12; v_gene: TRBV20-1; j_gene: TRBJ2-3; d_gene: -
CDR3aa: CASRAGLAGYHEQFF; CDR3nt: TGTGCCAGCCGCGCCGGACTAGCGGGATACCATGAGCAGTTCTTC; abundance: few; len: 15; v_gene: TRBV28; j_gene: TRBJ2-1; d_gene: TRBD2
CDR3aa: CASSLFLAGGLTRQYF; CDR3nt: TGTGCCAGCAGTTTATTCCTCGCGGGGGGACTTACGAGGCAGTACTTC; abundance: few; len: 16; v_gene: TRBV27; j_gene: TRBJ2-7; d_gene: TRBD2
CDR3aa: CASSVVLALDNEQFF; CDR3nt: TGCGCCAGCAGCGTCGTGCTAGCGTTGGACAATGAGCAGTTCTTC; abundance: -; len: 15; v_gene: TRBV5-1; j_gene: TRBJ2-1; d_gene: -
CDR3aa: CASSQQLPAGYLRETQYF; CDR3nt: TGCGCCAGCAGCCAACAACTACCAGCGGGGTACCTACGAGAGACCCAGTACTTC; abundance: few; len: 18; v_gene: TRBV5-1; j_gene: TRBJ2-5; d_gene: TRBD2
CDR3aa: CSVEDLRGRTSYEQYF; CDR3nt: TGCAGCGTTGAAGATCTAAGGGGACGAACATCCTACGAGCAGTACTTC; abundance: -; len: 16; v_gene: TRBV29-1; j_gene: TRBJ2-7; d_gene: -
CDR3aa: CASSLSPPETQYF; CDR3nt: TGTGCCAGCAGCTTAAGCCCCCCGGAGACCCAGTACTTC; abundance: -; len: 13; v_gene: TRBV7-7; j_gene: TRBJ2-5; d_gene: -
CDR3aa: CASMQGYQPQHF; CDR3nt: TGTGCCAGCATGCAGGGGTATCAGCCCCAGCATTTT; abundance: -; len: 12; v_gene: TRBV7-6; j_gene: TRBJ1-5; d_gene: -
CDR3aa: CASASGVDTDTQYF; CDR3nt: TGCGCCAGCGCTAGCGGGGTCGACACAGATACGCAGTATTTT; abundance: -; len: 14; v_gene: TRBV5-1; j_gene: TRBJ2-3; d_gene: TRBD2
CDR3aa: CASSQLPGAKYEQFF; CDR3nt: TGCGCCAGCAGCCAACTACCGGGAGCGAAGTATGAGCAGTTCTTC; abundance: once; len: 15; v_gene: TRBV4-1; j_gene: TRBJ2-1; d_gene: -
CDR3aa: CASSLRGEWLREQYF; CDR3nt: TGTGCCAGCAGCTTAAGGGGGGAGTGGCTGCGTGAGCAGTACTTC; abundance: few; len: 15; v_gene: TRBV7-2; j_gene: TRBJ2-7; d_gene: -
CDR3aa: CASLGGAPDTQYF; CDR3nt: TGTGCCAGCTTGGGGGGGGCTCCAGATACGCAGTATTTT; abundance: few; len: 13; v_gene: TRBV6-6; j_gene: TRBJ2-3; d_gene: -
CDR3aa: CSASEEGNQPQHF; CDR3nt: TGCAGTGCTAGTGAGGAGGGCAATCAGCCCCAGCATTTT; abundance: -; len: 13; v_gene: TRBV20-1; j_gene: TRBJ1-5; d_gene: -
CDR3aa: CSASRTSGKETQYF; CDR3nt: TGCAGTGCTAGCCGGACTAGCGGGAAAGAGACCCAGTACTTC; abundance: -; len: 14; v_gene: TRBV20-1; j_gene: TRBJ2-5; d_gene: TRBD2
CDR3aa: CASSLGTSFGDTQYF; CDR3nt: TGTGCCAGCAGCCTGGGGACTAGCTTTGGAGATACGCAGTATTTT; abundance: -; len: 15; v_gene: TRBV3-1; j_gene: TRBJ2-3; d_gene: TRBD2
CDR3aa: CASREDRLHEQYF; CDR3nt: TGCGCCAGCAGAGAGGACAGGTTACACGAGCAGTACTTC; abundance: few; len: 13; v_gene: TRBV5-1; j_gene: TRBJ2-7; d_gene: TRBD1
CDR3aa: CASLGFTEAFF; CDR3nt: TGTGCCAGCTTAGGTTTCACTGAAGCTTTCTTT; abundance: -; len: 11; v_gene: TRBV12-3/TRBV12-4; j_gene: TRBJ1-1; d_gene: -
CDR3aa: CASSTFTGGFAAGELFF; CDR3nt: TGTGCCAGCAGCACCTTTACGGGGGGGTTTGCCGCCGGGGAGCTGTTTTTT; abundance: few; len: 17; v_gene: TRBV5-5; j_gene: TRBJ2-2; d_gene: TRBD2
CDR3aa: CASSQGWQGAYEQYF; CDR3nt: TGCGCCAGCAGCCAAGGGTGGCAGGGGGCCTACGAGCAGTACTTC; abundance: -; len: 15; v_gene: TRBV4-1; j_gene: TRBJ2-7; d_gene: TRBD1
CDR3aa: CASSEVAGGPDTQYF; CDR3nt: TGTGCCAGCAGTGAAGTAGCGGGAGGGCCAGATACGCAGTATTTT; abundance: -; len: 15; v_gene: TRBV6-4; j_gene: TRBJ2-3; d_gene: TRBD2
CDR3aa: CSVGLASTDTQYF; CDR3nt: TGCAGCGTTGGGCTAGCCAGCACAGATACGCAGTATTTT; abundance: -; len: 13; v_gene: TRBV29-1; j_gene: TRBJ2-3; d_gene: -
CDR3aa: CAISGNSGSDTQYF; CDR3nt: TGTGCCATCAGTGGGAATAGCGGGAGTGATACGCAGTATTTT; abundance: few; len: 14; v_gene: TRBV10-3; j_gene: TRBJ2-3; d_gene: TRBD2
CDR3aa: CASSQKRGSQGHTEAFF; CDR3nt: TGCGCCAGCAGCCAAAAGAGAGGGTCCCAGGGGCACACTGAAGCTTTCTTT; abundance: -; len: 17; v_gene: TRBV4-1; j_gene: TRBJ1-1; d_gene: -
CDR3aa: CASSPQTRSEQFF; CDR3nt: TGCGCCAGCAGTCCCCAGACGCGTAGTGAGCAGTTCTTC; abundance: -; len: 13; v_gene: TRBV5-1; j_gene: TRBJ2-1; d_gene: -
CDR3aa: CASSHASGRGHRVDTQYF; CDR3nt: TGCGCCAGCAGCCACGCTTCAGGGAGGGGGCATAGGGTAGATACGCAGTATTTT; abundance: -; len: 18; v_gene: TRBV4-1; j_gene: TRBJ2-3; d_gene: -
CDR3aa: CSATRDGGFYGYTF; CDR3nt: TGCAGTGCTACGCGGGATGGCGGGTTCTATGGCTACACCTTC; abundance: few; len: 14; v_gene: TRBV20-1; j_gene: TRBJ1-2; d_gene: -